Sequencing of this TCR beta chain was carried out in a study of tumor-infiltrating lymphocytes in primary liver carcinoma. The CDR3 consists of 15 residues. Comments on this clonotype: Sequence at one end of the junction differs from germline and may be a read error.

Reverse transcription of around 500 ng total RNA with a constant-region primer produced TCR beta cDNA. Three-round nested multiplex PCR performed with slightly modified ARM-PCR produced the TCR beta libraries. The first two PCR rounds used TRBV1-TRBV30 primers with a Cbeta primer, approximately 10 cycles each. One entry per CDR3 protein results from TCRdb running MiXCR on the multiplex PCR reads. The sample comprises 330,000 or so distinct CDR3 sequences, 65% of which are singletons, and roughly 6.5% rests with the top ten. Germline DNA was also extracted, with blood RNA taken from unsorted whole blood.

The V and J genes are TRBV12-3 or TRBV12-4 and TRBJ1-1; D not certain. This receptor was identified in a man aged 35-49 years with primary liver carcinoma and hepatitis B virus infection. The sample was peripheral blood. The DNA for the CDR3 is TGTGCCAGCAGTTTGACATGGACTAGGAACACTGAGGCTTTCTTC. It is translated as CASSLTWTRNTEAFF.